This T cell receptor beta chain was recorded in a study of radiotherapy plus CTLA-4 blockade in lung cancer. Study-level background: Of all patients, more than 15% responded objectively and approximately 31% showed disease control. Study outcomes and limitations: Reportedly, early blood T cell clone dynamics best predicted response, with interferon-beta.

TCRdb's table, derived via immunoSEQ multiplex PCR, lists solely in-frame clones and lacks some. The sample contains around 120,000 clones, about four fifths of which appear only once. With respect to this clone: The antigen is unknown.

The source of this sequence is a human donor with non-small cell lung cancer who had a partial response to radiotherapy plus ipilimumab. Here the sequenced sample was peripheral blood, taken from a patient treated with radiotherapy plus ipilimumab.

The chain's CDR3 is CASRGIVGTQNTGELFF. The CDR3 DNA reads TGTGCCAGTAGGGGCATAGTGGGGACACAGAACACCGGGGAGCTGTTTTTT. The chain recombines TRBV19 with TRBJ2-2; possibly TRBD1 for D (6 bases). Trimming pared 6 bases from V and 1 base from J, leaving 18 bases between. The CDR3 spans 17 residues. Germline assignment: CDR1 LNHDA and CDR2 SQIVND (reference sequence).